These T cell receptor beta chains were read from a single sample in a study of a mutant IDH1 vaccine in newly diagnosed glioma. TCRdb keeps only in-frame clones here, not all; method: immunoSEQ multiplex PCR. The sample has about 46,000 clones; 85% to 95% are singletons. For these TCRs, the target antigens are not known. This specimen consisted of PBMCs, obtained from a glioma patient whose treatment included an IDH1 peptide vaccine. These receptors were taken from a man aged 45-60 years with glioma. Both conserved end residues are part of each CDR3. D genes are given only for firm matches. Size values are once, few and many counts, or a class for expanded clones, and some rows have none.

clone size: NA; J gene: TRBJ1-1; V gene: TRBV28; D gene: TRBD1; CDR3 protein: CASSLRGRRTEAFF; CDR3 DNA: TGTGCCAGCAGCCTCAGGGGGCGCCGGACTGAAGCTTTCTTT
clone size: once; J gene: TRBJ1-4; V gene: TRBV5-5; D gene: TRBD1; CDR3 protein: CASSLPGTGGSTNEKLFF; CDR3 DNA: TGTGCCAGCAGCCTACCCGGGACAGGGGGTTCAACTAATGAAAAACTGTTTTTT
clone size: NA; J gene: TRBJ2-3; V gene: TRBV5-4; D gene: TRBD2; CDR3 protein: CASSLEGRERYLGTDTQYF; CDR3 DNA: TGTGCCAGCAGCTTGGAAGGGCGGGAGCGGTATCTTGGCACAGATACGCAGTATTTT
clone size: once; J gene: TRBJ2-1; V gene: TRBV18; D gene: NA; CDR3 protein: CASSPPYRADNYNEQFF; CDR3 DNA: TGTGCCAGCTCACCACCATACAGGGCCGATAATTACAATGAGCAGTTCTTC
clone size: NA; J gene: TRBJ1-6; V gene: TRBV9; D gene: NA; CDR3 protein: CASSAIGDRSAPLHF; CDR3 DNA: TGTGCCAGCAGCGCTATAGGGGACCGTAGTGCACCCCTCCACTTT
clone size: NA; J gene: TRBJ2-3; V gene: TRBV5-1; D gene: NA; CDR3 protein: CASTPGHRTDTQYF; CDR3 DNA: TGCGCCAGCACCCCGGGACACCGCACAGATACGCAGTATTTT
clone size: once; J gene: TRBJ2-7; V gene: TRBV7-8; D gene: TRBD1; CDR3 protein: CASSYLRDRPYEQYF; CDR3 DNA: TGTGCCAGCAGCTACCTCCGGGACAGACCCTACGAGCAGTACTTC
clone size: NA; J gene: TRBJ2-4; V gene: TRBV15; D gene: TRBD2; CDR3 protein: CATSRDGLAGEYRAKNIQYF; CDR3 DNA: TGTGCCACCAGCAGAGATGGCCTAGCGGGAGAGTATAGGGCCAAAAACATTCAGTACTTC
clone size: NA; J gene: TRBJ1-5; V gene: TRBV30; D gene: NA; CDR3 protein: CAWSVSGSINQPQHF; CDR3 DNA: TGTGCCTGGAGTGTGTCGGGTTCGATCAATCAGCCCCAGCATTTT
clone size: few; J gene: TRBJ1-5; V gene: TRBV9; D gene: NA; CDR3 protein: CASSVGGISNQPQHF; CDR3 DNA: TGTGCCAGCAGCGTGGGGGGTATAAGCAATCAGCCCCAGCATTTT
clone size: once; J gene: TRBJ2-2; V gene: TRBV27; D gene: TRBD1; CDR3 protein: CASSPLGNRGRWNTGELFF; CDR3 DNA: TGTGCCAGCAGTCCGTTGGGGAACAGGGGCCGTTGGAACACCGGGGAGCTGTTTTTT
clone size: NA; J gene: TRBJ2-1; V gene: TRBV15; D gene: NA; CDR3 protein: CATSRGDSSYNEQFF; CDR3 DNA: TGTGCCACCAGCAGAGGGGATAGCTCCTACAATGAGCAGTTCTTC
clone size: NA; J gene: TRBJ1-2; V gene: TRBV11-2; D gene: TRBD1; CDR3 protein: CASILTGGTGYGYTF; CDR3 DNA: TGTGCCAGCATCCTGACAGGGGGCACGGGCTATGGCTACACCTTC
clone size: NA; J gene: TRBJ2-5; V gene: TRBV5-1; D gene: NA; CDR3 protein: CASSRGRSPTQETQYF; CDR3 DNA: TGCGCCAGCAGCCGGGGACGGAGCCCCACTCAAGAGACCCAGTACTTC
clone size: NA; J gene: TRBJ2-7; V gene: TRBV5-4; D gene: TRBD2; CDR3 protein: CASSPASGTYEQYF; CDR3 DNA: TGTGCCAGCAGTCCCGCAAGCGGGACCTACGAGCAGTACTTC
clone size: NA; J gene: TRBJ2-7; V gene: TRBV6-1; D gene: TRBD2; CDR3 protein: CASKTSGRAYEQYF; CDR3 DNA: TGTGCCAGCAAGACTAGCGGGAGGGCCTACGAGCAGTACTTC
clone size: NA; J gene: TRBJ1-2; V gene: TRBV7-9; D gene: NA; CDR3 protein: CASSLDRAGGYTF; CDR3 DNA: TGTGCCAGCAGCTTAGACAGGGCGGGGGGCTACACCTTC
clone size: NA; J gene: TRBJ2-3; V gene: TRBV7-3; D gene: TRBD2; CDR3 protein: CASSRVGGTDTQYF; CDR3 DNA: TGTGCCAGCAGCCGCGTGGGAGGGACAGATACGCAGTATTTT
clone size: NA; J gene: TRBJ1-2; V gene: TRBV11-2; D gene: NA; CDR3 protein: CASSLVSGEYGYTF; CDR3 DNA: TGTGCCAGCAGCTTAGTGTCAGGGGAGTATGGCTACACCTTC
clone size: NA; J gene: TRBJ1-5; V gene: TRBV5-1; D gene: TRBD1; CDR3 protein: CASSSGTGNGNQPQHF; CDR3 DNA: TGCGCCAGCAGCTCTGGGACAGGGAATGGCAATCAGCCCCAGCATTTT
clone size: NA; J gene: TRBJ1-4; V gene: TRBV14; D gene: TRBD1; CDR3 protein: CASNRGRNEKLFF; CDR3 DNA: TGTGCGTCGAACAGGGGGCGTAATGAAAAACTGTTTTTT
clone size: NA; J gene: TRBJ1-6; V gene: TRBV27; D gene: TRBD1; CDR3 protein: CASSWVPPTGYGYSPLHF; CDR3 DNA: TGTGCCAGCAGTTGGGTTCCCCCGACAGGGTACGGCTATTCACCCCTCCACTTT
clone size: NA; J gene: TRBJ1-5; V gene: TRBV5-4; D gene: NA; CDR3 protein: CASSLSGNQPQHF; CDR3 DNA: TGTGCCAGCAGCTTATCAGGCAATCAGCCCCAGCATTTT
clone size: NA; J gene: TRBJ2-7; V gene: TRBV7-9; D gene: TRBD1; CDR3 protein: CASSLGDSSEQYF; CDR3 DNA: TGTGCCAGCAGCTTGGGGGACAGCTCCGAGCAGTACTTC
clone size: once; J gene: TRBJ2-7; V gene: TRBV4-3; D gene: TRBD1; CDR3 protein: CASSRTQGSEQYF; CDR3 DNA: TGCGCCAGCAGTCGGACACAGGGGAGTGAGCAGTACTTC
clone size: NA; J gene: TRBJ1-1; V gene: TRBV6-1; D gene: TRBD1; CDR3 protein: CASSGLRTGNTEAFF; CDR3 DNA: TGTGCCAGCAGTGGTCTGCGGACAGGGAACACTGAAGCTTTCTTT